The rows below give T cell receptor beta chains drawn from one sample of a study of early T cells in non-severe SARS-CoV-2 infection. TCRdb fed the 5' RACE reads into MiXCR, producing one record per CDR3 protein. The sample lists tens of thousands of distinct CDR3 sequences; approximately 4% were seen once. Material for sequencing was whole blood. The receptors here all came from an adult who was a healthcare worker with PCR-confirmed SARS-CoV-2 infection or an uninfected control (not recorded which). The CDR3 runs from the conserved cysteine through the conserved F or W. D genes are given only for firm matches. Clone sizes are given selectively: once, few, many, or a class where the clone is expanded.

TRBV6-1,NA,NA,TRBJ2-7,CASKGGSGAGAYYEQYF,TGTGCCAGCAAAGGAGGGAGCGGGGCGGGGGCTTACTACGAGCAGTACTTC
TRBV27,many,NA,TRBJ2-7,CASRNRFSSFEQYF,TGTGCCAGCAGAAACAGGTTCTCCTCCTTCGAGCAGTACTTC
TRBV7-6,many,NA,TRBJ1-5,CASSYGEGQPQHF,TGTGCCAGCAGCTATGGGGAGGGTCAGCCCCAGCATTTT
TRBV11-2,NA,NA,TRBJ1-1,CASSLDFGFATEAFF,TGTGCCAGCAGCTTAGATTTCGGGTTCGCCACTGAAGCTTTCTTT
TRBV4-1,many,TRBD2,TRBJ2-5,CASSQGREGTTQETQYF,TGCGCCAGCAGCCAAGGCCGAGAGGGGACTACACAAGAGACCCAGTACTTC
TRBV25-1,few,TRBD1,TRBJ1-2,CASSEPGGAGYTF,TGTGCCAGCAGTGAACCAGGGGGCGCTGGCTACACCTTC
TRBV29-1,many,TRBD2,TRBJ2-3,CSVPRRGGPEDTQYF,TGCAGCGTCCCCCGTCGGGGGGGACCCGAAGATACGCAGTATTTT
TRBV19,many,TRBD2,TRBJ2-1,CASSRSSGGYNEQFF,TGTGCCAGTAGTCGATCTAGCGGAGGTTACAATGAGCAGTTCTTC
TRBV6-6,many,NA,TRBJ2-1,CASSYPGRNEQFF,TGTGCCAGCAGTTACCCGGGACGCAATGAGCAGTTCTTC
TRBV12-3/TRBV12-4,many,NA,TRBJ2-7,CASSFGVPPGEQYF,TGTGCCAGCAGTTTTGGGGTACCACCGGGGGAGCAGTACTTC
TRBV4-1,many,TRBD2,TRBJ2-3,CASSLDTGLGQYF,TGCGCCAGCAGCCTAGATACGGGACTAGGGCAGTATTTT
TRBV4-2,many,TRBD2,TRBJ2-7,CASSQELAGPYEQYF,TGTGCCAGCAGCCAAGAACTAGCGGGGCCCTACGAGCAGTACTTC
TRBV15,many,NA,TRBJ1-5,CATSRDRGYSNQPQHF,TGTGCCACCAGCAGAGACAGGGGCTATAGCAATCAGCCCCAGCATTTT
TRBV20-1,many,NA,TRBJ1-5,CSARDRRKNNQPQHF,TGCAGTGCTAGAGATCGACGAAAAAACAATCAGCCCCAGCATTTT
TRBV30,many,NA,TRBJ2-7,CAWSATAYEQYF,TGTGCCTGGAGTGCCACAGCCTACGAGCAGTACTTC
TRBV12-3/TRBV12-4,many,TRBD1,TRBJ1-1,CASTDRVVSEAFF,TGTGCCAGCACCGACAGGGTTGTCTCTGAAGCTTTCTTT
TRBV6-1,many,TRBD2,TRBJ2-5,CASSERPSGGSSQETQYF,TGTGCCAGCAGTGAAAGGCCTAGCGGGGGGTCCTCCCAAGAGACCCAGTACTTC
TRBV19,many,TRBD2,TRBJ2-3,CASSWGGSTDTQYF,TGTGCCAGTAGTTGGGGAGGGAGCACAGATACGCAGTATTTT
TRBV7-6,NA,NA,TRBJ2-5,CASSRRQQETQYF,TGTGCCAGCAGCAGAAGACAGCAAGAGACCCAGTACTTC
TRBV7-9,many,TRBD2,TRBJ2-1,CASIPGLAGRDEQFF,TGTGCCAGCATCCCGGGACTAGCGGGACGGGATGAGCAGTTCTTC
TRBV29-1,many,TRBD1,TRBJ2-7,CSVVKGQGAYEQYF,TGCAGCGTTGTAAAGGGACAGGGGGCCTACGAGCAGTACTTC
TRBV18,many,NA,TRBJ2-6,CASSPLSRGHSGANVLTF,TGTGCCAGCTCACCACTTAGTCGGGGACACTCTGGGGCCAACGTCCTGACTTTC
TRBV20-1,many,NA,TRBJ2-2,CSASPGDRTGELFF,TGCAGTGCTAGTCCCGGGGACCGCACCGGGGAGCTGTTTTTT
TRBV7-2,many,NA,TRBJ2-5,CASSPHASETQYF,TGTGCCAGCAGCCCCCATGCCTCGGAGACCCAGTACTTC
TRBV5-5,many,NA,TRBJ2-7,CASSLVRKSYEQYF,TGTGCCAGCAGCTTGGTCCGGAAATCCTACGAGCAGTACTTC
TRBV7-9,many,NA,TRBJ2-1,CASSFQEQFF,TGTGCCAGCAGCTTTCAGGAGCAGTTCTTC
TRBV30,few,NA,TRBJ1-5,CAWSVQRSQPQHF,TGTGCCTGGAGTGTACAGAGAAGTCAGCCCCAGCATTTT
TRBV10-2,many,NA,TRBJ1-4,CASSPTNEKLFF,TGCGCCAGCAGTCCGACTAATGAAAAACTGTTTTTT
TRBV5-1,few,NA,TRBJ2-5,CASSPIMGETQYF,TGCGCCAGCAGCCCAATCATGGGGGAGACCCAGTACTTC
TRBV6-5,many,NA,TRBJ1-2,CASTMVPSNYGYTF,TGTGCCAGCACCATGGTACCATCTAACTATGGCTACACCTTC
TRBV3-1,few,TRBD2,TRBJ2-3,CASSQGLAGSDTQYF,TGTGCCAGCAGCCAGGGACTAGCGGGATCAGATACGCAGTATTTT
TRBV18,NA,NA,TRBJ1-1,CASSPAVYTEAFF,TGTGCCAGCTCACCGGCCGTATACACTGAAGCTTTCTTT
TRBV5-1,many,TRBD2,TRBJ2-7,CASSHGTSRTYEQYF,TGCGCCAGCAGCCACGGGACTAGCAGGACCTACGAGCAGTACTTC
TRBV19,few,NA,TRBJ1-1,CASSIGGATEAFF,TGTGCCAGTAGTATCGGGGGGGCCACTGAAGCTTTCTTT
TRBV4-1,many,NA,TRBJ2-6,CASSQDSRDVLTF,TGCGCCAGCAGCCAAGATTCAAGGGACGTCCTGACTTTC
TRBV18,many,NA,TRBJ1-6,CASSPRYPGDSYNSPLHF,TGTGCCAGCTCACCCCGCTACCCAGGAGACTCCTATAATTCACCCCTCCACTTT
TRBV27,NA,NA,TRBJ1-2,CASSSPRTNYGYTF,TGTGCCAGCAGTTCCCCCCGGACTAACTATGGCTACACCTTC
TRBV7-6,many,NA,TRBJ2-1,CASSLAGGSGRNEQFF,TGTGCCAGCAGCTTAGCGGGAGGATCGGGGCGCAATGAGCAGTTCTTC
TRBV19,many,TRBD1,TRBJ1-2,CASNPDRAANYGYTF,TGTGCCAGTAATCCTGACAGGGCGGCTAACTATGGCTACACCTTC
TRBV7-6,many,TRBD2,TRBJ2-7,CASSLAGLAGRSSYEQYF,TGTGCCAGCAGCTTAGCGGGACTAGCGGGAAGAAGCTCCTACGAGCAGTACTTC
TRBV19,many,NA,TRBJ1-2,CASSIGSENYGYTF,TGTGCCAGTAGTATAGGATCGGAGAACTATGGCTACACCTTC
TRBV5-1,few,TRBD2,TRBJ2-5,CASSLRAGTSGTETQYF,TGCGCCAGCAGCTTGAGGGCGGGGACTAGCGGGACTGAGACCCAGTACTTC